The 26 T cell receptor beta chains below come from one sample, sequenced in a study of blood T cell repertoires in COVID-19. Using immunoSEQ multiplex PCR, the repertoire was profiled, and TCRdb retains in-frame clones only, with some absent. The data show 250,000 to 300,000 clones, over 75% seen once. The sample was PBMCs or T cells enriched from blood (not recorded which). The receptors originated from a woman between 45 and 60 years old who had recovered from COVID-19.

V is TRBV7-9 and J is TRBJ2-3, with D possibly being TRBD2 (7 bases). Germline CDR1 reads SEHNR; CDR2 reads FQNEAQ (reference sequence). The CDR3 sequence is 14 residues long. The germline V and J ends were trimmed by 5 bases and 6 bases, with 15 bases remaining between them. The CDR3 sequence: CASSLPGGMDTQYF. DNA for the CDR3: TGTGCCAGCAGCCTCCCGGGGGGCATGGATACGCAGTATTTT.

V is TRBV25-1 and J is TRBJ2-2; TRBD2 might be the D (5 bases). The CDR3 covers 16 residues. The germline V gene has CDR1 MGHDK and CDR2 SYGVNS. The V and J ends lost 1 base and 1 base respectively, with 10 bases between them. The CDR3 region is CASSESRGMNTGELFF. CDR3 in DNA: TGTGCCAGCAGTGAATCGAGAGGGATGAACACCGGGGAGCTGTTTTTT.

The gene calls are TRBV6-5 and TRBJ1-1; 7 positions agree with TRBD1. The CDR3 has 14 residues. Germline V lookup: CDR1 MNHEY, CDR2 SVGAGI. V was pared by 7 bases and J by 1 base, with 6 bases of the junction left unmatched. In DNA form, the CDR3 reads TGTGCCAGCAAAAAACAGGGGCGGAACACTGAAGCTTTCTTT. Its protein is CASKKQGRNTEAFF.

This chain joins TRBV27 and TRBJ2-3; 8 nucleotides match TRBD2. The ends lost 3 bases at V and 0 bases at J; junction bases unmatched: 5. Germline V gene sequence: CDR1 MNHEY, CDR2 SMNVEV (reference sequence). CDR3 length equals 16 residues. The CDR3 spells CASSFLTSGSTDTQYF. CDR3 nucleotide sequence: TGTGCCAGCAGTTTCCTCACTAGCGGTAGCACAGATACGCAGTATTTT.

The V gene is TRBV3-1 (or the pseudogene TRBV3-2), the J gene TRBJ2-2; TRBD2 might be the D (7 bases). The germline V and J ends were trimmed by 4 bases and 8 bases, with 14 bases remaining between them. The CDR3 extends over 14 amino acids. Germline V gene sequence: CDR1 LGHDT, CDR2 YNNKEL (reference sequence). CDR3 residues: CASSLAGAPGELFF. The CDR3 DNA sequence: TGTGCCAGCAGCCTGGCGGGGGCTCCGGGGGAGCTGTTTTTT.

Written as DNA, the CDR3 is TGTGCCTGGAGTGGCCTCGTTGGGAGGATTTCACCCCTCCACTTT. Encoded protein: CAWSGLVGRISPLHF. This chain connects TRBV30 to TRBJ1-6, with no clear D. Trimming removed 1 base at V and 9 bases at J, with 16 bases between. Germline V gives CDR1 GTSNPN, CDR2 SVGIG (reference sequence). The CDR3 is 15 amino acids.

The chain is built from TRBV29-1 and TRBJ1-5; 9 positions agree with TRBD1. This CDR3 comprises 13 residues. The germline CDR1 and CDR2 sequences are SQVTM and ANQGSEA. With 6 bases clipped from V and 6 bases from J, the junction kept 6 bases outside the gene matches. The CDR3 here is CSVRTGEGQPQHF. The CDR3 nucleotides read TGCAGCGTGCGGACAGGGGAAGGTCAGCCCCAGCATTTT.

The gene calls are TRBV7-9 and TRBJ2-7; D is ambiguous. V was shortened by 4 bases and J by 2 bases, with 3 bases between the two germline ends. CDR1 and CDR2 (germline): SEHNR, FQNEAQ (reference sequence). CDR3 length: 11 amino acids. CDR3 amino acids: CASSYTYEQYF. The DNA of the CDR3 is TGTGCCAGCAGCTATACCTACGAGCAGTACTTC.

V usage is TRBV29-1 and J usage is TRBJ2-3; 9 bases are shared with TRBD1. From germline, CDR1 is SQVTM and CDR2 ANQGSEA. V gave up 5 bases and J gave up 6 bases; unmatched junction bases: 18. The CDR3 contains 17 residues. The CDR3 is CSVSRWGTGKESDTQYF. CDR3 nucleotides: TGCAGCGTTTCGCGCTGGGGGACAGGGAAGGAATCGGATACGCAGTATTTT.

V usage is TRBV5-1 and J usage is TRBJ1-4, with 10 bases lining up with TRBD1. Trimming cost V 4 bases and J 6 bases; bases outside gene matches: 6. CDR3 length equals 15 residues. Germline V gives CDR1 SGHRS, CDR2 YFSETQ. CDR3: CASSQTGTGDEKLFF. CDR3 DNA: TGCGCCAGCAGCCAAACCGGGACAGGGGATGAAAAACTGTTTTTT.

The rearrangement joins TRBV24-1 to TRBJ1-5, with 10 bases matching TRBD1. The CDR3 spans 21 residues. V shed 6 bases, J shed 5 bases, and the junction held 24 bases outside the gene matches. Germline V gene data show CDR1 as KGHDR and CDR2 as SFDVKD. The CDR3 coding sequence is TGTGCCACCAGTCGGATTATAGACAGGGGGCGGGTGCATGGATGGGATCAGCCCCAGCATTTT. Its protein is CATSRIIDRGRVHGWDQPQHF.

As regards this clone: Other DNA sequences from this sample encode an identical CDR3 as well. CDR3 region: CASSQGTGNTEAFF. Written as DNA, the CDR3 is TGCGCCAGCAGCCAGGGGACAGGGAACACTGAAGCTTTCTTT. V usage is TRBV5-1 and J usage is TRBJ1-1, with 8 bases lining up with TRBD1. Germline CDR1 and CDR2: SGHRS and YFSETQ. After removal of 4 bases from V and 1 base from J, the junction contained 3 bases not matched to a gene. CDR3 length: 14 residues.

DNA for the CDR3: TGTGCCAGCGGCGGACTAGCGGGATCCTACGAGCAGTACTTC. Encoded protein: CASGGLAGSYEQYF. The chain joins TRBV7-2 to TRBJ2-7; 12 bases align to TRBD2. The germline gives CDR1 SGHTA, CDR2 FQGNSA. J was trimmed by 1 base and V by 8 bases; bases with no gene match: 3. The length of the CDR3 is 14 residues.

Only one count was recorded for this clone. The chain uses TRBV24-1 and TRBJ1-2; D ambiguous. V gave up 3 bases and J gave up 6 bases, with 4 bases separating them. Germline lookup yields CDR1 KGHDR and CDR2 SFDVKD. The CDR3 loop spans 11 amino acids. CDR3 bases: TGTGCCACCAGTGATCAGAATGGCTACACCTTC. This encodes CATSDQNGYTF.

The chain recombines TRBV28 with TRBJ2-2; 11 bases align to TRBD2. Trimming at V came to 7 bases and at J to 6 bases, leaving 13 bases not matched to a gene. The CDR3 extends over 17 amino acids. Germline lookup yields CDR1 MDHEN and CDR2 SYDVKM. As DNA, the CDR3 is TGTGCCAGCAACGTCGCCGGGACTAGCGGCAAGGCCGGGGAGCTGTTTTTT. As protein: CASNVAGTSGKAGELFF.

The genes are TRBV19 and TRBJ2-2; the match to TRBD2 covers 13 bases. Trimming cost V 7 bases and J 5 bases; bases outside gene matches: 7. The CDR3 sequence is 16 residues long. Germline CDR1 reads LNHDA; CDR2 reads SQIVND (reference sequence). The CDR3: CASTQEGLAGTGELFF. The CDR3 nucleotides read TGTGCCAGTACCCAAGAGGGACTAGCGGGAACCGGGGAGCTGTTTTTT. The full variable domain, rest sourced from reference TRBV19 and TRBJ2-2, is DGGITQSPKYLFRKEGQNVTLSCEQNLNHDAMYWYRQDPGQGLRLIYYSQIVNDFQKGDIAEGYSVSREKKESFPLTVTSAQKNPTAFYLCASTQEGLAGTGELFFGEGSRLTVL.

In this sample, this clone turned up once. The CDR3 DNA reads as TGTGCCAGCAGTGAATATACCAGACTTAGTGATTCTGGAAACACCATATATTTT. The encoded protein is CASSEYTRLSDSGNTIYF. The V call is TRBV25-1, the J call TRBJ1-3; D uncertain. V dropped 0 bases and J dropped 1 base, with 16 bases sitting between them. The CDR3 spans 18 residues. Germline V gene data show CDR1 as MGHDK and CDR2 as SYGVNS.

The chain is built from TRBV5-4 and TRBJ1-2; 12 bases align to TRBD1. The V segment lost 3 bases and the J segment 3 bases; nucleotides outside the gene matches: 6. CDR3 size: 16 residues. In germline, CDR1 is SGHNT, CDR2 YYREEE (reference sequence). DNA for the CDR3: TGTGCCAGCAGCTGGGACAGGGGGCTAAGCTACTATGGCTACACCTTC. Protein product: CASSWDRGLSYYGYTF.

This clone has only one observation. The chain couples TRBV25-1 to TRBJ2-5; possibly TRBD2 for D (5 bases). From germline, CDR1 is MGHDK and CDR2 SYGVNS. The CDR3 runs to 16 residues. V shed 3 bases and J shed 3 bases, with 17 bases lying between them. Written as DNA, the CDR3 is TGTGCCAGCAGTGACGCCCTTACGGGGTTCAAAGAGACCCAGTACTTC. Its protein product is CASSDALTGFKETQYF. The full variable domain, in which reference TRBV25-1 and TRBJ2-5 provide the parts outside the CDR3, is EADIYQTPRYLVIGTGKKITLECSQTMGHDKMYWYQQDPGMELHLIHYSYGVNSTEKGDLSSESTVSRIRTEHFPLTLESARPSHTSQYLCASSDALTGFKETQYFGPGTRLLVL.

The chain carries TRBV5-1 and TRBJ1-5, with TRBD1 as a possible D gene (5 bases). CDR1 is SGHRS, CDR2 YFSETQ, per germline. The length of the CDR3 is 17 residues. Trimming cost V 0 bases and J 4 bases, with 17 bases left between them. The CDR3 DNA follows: TGCGCCAGCAGCTTGGCTCCCCAAGCAGGGCTAAATCAGCCCCAGCATTTT. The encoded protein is CASSLAPQAGLNQPQHF.

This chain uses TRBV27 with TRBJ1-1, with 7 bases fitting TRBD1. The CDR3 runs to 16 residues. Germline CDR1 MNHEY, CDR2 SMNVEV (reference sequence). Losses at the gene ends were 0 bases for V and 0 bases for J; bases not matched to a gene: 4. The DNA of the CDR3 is TGTGCCAGCAGTTTATCTGGGACAGCGATGAACACTGAAGCTTTCTTT. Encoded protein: CASSLSGTAMNTEAFF.

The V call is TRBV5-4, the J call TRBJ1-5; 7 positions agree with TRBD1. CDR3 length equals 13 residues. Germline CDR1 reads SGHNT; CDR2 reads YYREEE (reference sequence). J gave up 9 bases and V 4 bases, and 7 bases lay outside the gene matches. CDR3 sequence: CASSRDRARPQHF. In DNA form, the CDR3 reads TGTGCCAGCAGCCGCGACAGGGCGAGGCCCCAGCATTTT.

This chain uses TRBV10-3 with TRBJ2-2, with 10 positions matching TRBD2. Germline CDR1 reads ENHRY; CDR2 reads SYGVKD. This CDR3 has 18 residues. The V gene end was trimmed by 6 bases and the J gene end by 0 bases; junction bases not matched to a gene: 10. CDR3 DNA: TGTGCCATCAGGTCCGGGACTAGCGCTTATCCGAACACCGGGGAGCTGTTTTTT. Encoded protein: CAIRSGTSAYPNTGELFF.

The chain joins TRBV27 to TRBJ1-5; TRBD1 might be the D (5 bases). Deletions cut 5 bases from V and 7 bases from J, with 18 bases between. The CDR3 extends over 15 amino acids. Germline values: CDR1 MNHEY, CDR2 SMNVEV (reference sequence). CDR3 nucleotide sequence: TGTGCCAGCAGTCCCCTGAGGCAGGGTGGGCAGCCCCAGCATTTT. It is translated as CASSPLRQGGQPQHF.

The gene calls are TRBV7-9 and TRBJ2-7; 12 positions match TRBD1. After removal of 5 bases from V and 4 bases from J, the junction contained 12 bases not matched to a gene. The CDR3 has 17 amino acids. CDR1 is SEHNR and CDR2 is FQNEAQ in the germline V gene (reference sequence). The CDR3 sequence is CASSIRDRGRALYEQYF. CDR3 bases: TGTGCCAGCAGCATCCGGGACAGGGGGCGCGCATTGTACGAGCAGTACTTC.

CDR3 nucleotide sequence: TGTGCCAGCAGTTTGGGAGGTCTGCCCGAAGCTTTCTTT. Translation: CASSLGGLPEAFF. The chain has TRBV28 and TRBJ1-1; unclear D gene. Between the trimmed V and J ends, which lost 3 bases and 8 bases, there was a span of 13 bases. CDR3 length: 13 residues. The germline gives CDR1 MDHEN, CDR2 SYDVKM. Full variable domain (remainder filled in from reference TRBV28 and TRBJ1-1): DVKVTQSSRYLVKRTGEKVFLECVQDMDHENMFWYRQDPGLGLRLIYFSYDVKMKEKGDIPEGYSVSREKKERFSLILESASTNQTSMYLCASSLGGLPEAFFGQGTRLTVV.